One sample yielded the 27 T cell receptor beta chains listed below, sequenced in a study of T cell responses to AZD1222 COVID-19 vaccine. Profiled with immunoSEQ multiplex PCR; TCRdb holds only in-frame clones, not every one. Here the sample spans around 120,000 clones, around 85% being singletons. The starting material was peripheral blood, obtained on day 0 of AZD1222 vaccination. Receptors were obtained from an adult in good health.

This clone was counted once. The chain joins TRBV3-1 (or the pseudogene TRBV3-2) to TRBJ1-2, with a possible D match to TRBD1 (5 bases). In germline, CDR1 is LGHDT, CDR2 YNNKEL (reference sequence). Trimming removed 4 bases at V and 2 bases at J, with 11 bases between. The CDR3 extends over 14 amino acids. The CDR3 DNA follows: TGTGCCAGCAGCCGACGAGGGGCCAACTATGGCTACACCTTC. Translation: CASSRRGANYGYTF.

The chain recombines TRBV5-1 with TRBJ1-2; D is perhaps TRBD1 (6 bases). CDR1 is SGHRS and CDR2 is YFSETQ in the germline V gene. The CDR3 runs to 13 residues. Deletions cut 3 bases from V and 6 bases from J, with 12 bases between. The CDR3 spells CASSYTGRDGYTF. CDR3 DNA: TGCGCCAGCAGCTACACAGGGAGGGATGGCTACACCTTC.

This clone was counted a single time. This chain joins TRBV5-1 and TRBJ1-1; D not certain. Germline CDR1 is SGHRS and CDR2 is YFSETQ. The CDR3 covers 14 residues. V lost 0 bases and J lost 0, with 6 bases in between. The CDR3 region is CASSLGPMNTEAFF. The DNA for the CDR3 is TGCGCCAGCAGCTTGGGACCGATGAACACTGAAGCTTTCTTT. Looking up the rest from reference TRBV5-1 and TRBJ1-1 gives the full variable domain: KAGVTQTPRYLIKTRGQQVTLSCSPISGHRSVSWYQQTPGQGLQFLFEYFSETQRNKGNFPGRFSGRQFSNSRSEMNVSTLELGDSALYLCASSLGPMNTEAFFGQGTRLTVV.

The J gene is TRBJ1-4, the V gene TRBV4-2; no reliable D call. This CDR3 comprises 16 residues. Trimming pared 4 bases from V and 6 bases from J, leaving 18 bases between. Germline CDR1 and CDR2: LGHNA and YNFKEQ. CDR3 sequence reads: CASSPRSASVDEKLFF. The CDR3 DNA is TGTGCCAGCAGCCCCCGGTCAGCTTCGGTGGATGAAAAACTGTTTTTT.

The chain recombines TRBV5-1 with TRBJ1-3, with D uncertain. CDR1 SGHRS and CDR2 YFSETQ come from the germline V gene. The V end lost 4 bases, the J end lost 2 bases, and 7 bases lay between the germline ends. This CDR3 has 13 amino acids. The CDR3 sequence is CASSQGPGNTIYF. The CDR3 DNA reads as TGCGCCAGCAGCCAAGGACCTGGAAACACCATATATTTT.

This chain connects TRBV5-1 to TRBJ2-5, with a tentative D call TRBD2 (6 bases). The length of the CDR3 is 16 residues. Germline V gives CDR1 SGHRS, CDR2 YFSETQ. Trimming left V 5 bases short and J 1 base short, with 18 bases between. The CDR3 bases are TGCGCCAGCAGATTCGGCATTGCTAGCGCCCAAGAGACCCAGTACTTC. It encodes CASRFGIASAQETQYF.

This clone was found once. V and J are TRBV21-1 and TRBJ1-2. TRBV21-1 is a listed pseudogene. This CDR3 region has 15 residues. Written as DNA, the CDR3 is TGTGCCAGCAGCAAATTCCGGAAATTAAACTATGGCTACACCTTC. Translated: CASSKFRKLNYGYTF.

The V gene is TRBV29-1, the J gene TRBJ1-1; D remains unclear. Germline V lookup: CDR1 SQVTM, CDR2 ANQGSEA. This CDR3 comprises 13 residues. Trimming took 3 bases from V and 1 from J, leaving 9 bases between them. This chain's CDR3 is CSVDLAGNTEAFF. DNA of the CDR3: TGCAGCGTTGATCTCGCAGGGAACACTGAAGCTTTCTTT.

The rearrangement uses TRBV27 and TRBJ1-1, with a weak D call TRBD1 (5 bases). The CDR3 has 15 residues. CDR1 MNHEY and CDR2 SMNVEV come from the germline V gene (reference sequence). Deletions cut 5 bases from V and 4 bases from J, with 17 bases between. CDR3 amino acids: CASSPTREGGTEAFF. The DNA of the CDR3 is TGTGCCAGCAGTCCGACCAGGGAGGGTGGCACTGAAGCTTTCTTT.

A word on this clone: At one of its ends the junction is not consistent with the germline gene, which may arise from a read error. This CDR3 is CANSLGRGGTGELFF. CDR3 bases: TGTGCCAACAGCTTAGGCAGGGGTGGCACCGGGGAGCTGTTTTTT. The gene calls are TRBV11-2 and TRBJ2-2, with a tentative D call TRBD1 (6 bases). CDR3 length: 15 residues. CDR1 is SGHAT and CDR2 is FQNNGV in the germline V gene.

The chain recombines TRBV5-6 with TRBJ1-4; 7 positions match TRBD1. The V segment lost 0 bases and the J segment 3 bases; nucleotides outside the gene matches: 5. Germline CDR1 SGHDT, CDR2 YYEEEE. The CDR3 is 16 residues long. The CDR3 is CASSLERGRANEKLFF. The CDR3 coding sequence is TGTGCCAGCAGCTTGGAGAGGGGGCGGGCTAATGAAAAACTGTTTTTT.

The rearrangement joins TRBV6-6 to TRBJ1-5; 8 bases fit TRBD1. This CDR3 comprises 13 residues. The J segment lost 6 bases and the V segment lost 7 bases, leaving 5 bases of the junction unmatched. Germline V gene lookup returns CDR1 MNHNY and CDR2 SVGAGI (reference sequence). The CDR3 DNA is TGTGCCAGCACCGGACAGGGAAGTCAGCCCCAGCATTTT. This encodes CASTGQGSQPQHF.

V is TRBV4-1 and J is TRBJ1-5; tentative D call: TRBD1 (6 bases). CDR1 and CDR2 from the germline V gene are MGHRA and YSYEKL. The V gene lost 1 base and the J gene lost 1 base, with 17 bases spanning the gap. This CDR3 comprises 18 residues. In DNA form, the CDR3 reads TGCGCCAGCAGCCAAGCCCCCCCCCGGACAGTAAGCAATCAGCCCCAGCATTTT. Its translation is CASSQAPPRTVSNQPQHF.

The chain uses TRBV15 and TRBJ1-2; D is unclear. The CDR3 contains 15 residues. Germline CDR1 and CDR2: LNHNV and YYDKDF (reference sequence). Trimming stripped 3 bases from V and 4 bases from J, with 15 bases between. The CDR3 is CATSSLPGSTYGYTF. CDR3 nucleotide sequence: TGTGCCACCAGCAGTTTGCCCGGGTCTACCTATGGCTACACCTTC.

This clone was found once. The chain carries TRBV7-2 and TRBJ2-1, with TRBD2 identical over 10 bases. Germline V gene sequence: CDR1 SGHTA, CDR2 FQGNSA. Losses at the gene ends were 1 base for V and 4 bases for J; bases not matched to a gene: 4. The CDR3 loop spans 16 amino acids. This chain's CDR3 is CASSLGWTSGYNEQFF. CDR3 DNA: TGTGCCAGCAGCTTAGGATGGACTAGCGGTTACAATGAGCAGTTCTTC. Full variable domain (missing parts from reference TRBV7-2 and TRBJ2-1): GAGVSQSPSNKVTEKGKDVELRCDPISGHTALYWYRQSLGQGLEFLIYFQGNSAPDKSGLPSDRFSAERTGGSVSTLTIQRTQQEDSAVYLCASSLGWTSGYNEQFFGPGTRLTVL.

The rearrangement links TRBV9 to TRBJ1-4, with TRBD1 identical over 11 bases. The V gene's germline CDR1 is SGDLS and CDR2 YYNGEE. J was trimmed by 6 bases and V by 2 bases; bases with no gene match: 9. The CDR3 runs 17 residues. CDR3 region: CASSVGQGAPSDEKLFF. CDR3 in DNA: TGTGCCAGCAGCGTTGGACAGGGGGCGCCGAGTGATGAAAAACTGTTTTTT.

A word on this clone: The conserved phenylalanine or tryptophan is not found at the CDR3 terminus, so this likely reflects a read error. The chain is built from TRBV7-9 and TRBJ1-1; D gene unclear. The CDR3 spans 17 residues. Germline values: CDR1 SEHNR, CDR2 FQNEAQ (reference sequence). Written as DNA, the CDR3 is TGTGCCAGCAGCCCCCCCCGAGGGAATTGGTGGAACGCTGAAGCTTTCCTT. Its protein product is CASSPPRGNWWNAEAFL.

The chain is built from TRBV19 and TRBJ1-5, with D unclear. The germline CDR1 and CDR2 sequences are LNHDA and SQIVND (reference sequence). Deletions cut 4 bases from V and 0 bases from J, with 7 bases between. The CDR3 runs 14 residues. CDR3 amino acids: CASSNLGSNQPQHF. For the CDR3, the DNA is TGTGCCAGTAGTAATTTGGGTAGCAATCAGCCCCAGCATTTT.

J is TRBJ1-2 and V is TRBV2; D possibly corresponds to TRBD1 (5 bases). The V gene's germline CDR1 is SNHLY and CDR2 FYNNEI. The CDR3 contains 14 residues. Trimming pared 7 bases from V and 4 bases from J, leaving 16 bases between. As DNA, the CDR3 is TGTGCCAGCAATGAGGAGAGGGGTCCCTATGGCTACACCTTC. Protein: CASNEERGPYGYTF.

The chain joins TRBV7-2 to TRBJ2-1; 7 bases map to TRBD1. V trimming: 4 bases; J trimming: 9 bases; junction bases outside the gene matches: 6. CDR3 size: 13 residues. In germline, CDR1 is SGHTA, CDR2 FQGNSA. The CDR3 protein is CASSSGGYGEQFF. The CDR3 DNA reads TGTGCCAGCAGCTCAGGGGGTTACGGTGAGCAGTTCTTC. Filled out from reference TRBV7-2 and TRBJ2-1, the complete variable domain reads GAGVSQSPSNKVTEKGKDVELRCDPISGHTALYWYRQSLGQGLEFLIYFQGNSAPDKSGLPSDRFSAERTGGSVSTLTIQRTQQEDSAVYLCASSSGGYGEQFFGPGTRLTVL.

CDR3 DNA sequence: TGTGCCAGCAGCCATAGTCTAGCGGGAGGGGAAAATGAGCAGTTCTTC. Its translation: CASSHSLAGGENEQFF. The chain has TRBV14 and TRBJ2-1; 12 nucleotides line up with TRBD2. The CDR3 loop spans 16 amino acids. Germline CDR1 reads SGHDN; CDR2 reads FVKESK. Unmatched junction bases numbered 7, after V lost 3 bases and J lost 7 bases.

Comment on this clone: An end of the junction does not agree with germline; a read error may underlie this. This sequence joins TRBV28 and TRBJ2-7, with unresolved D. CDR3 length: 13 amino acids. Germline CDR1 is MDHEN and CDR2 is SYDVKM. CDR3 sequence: CASSPQPPYEHYF. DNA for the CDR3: TGTGCCAGCAGTCCTCAGCCTCCCTACGAGCATTACTTC.

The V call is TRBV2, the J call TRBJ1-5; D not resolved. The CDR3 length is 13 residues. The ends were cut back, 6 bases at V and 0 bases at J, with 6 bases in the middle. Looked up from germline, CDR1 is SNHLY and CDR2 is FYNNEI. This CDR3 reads CASRGYSNQPQHF. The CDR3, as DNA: TGTGCCAGCAGGGGCTATAGCAATCAGCCCCAGCATTTT.

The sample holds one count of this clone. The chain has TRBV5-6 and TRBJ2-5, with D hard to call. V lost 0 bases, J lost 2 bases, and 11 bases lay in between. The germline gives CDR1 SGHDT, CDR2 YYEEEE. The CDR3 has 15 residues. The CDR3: CASSLGRTTQETQYF. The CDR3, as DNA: TGTGCCAGCAGCTTGGGGCGGACGACACAAGAGACCCAGTACTTC.

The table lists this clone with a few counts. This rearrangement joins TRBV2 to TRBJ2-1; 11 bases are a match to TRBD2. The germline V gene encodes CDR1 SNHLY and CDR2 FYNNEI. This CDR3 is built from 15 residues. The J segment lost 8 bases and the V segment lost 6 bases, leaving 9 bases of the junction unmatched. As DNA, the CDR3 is TGTGCCAGCAGCTTAGCGGGAGGGCCCTCGGATGAGCAGTTCTTC. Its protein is CASSLAGGPSDEQFF. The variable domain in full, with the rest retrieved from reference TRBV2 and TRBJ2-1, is EPEVTQTPSHQVTQMGQEVILRCVPISNHLYFYWYRQILGQKVEFLVSFYNNEISEKSEIFDDQFSVERPDGSNFTLKIRSTKLEDSAMYFCASSLAGGPSDEQFFGPGTRLTVL.

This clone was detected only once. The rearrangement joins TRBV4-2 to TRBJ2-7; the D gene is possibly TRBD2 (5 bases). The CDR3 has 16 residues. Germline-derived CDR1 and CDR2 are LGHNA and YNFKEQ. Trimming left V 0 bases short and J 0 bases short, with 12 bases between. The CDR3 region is CASSQDQASRSYEQYF. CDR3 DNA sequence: TGTGCCAGCAGCCAAGATCAGGCTAGCCGCTCCTACGAGCAGTACTTC.

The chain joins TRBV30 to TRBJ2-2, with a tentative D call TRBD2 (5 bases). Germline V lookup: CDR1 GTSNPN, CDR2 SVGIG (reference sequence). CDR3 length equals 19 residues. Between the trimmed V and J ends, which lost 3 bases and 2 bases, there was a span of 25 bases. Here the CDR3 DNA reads TGTGCCTGGAGGCGAGGGCCTCCCGACTCAACCCCAAACACCGGGGAGCTGTTTTTT. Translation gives CAWRRGPPDSTPNTGELFF.